The T cell receptor beta chain under discussion was sequenced for a study of shared clonotypes between healthy human individuals. The CDR3 consists of 13 residues. Germline CDR1 is SGHNT and CDR2 is YYREEE (reference sequence). The ends were cut back, 2 bases at V and 2 bases at J, with 8 bases in the middle. Only in-frame clones appear in the TCRdb table, and some are missing; sequencing was by immunoSEQ multiplex PCR. This sample yields some 2 million clones, of which just under 95% are seen a single time; 1.2% belongs to the top ten. Terminally differentiated effector memory CD45RA+ cells were excluded by CCR7 positive selection of CD45RO-negative cells.

This clonotype was sampled from a man aged 18 to 29 in good health. J is TRBJ2-7 and V is TRBV5-4; D is undetermined. The sequenced sample was naive CD8+ T cells sorted from blood. The DNA for the CDR3 is TGTGCCAGCAGCTTACCCCCGGCCTACGAGCAGTACTTC. Translating it yields CASSLPPAYEQYF.